Included here is one TCR beta chain sequence, with context. Its antigen remains unidentified. CDR1 and CDR2 (germline): SGDLS, YYNGEE. This CDR3 spans 11 amino acids. Each TRB cDNA library was prepared by 5' RACE (with UMI labels). TCRdb reanalyzed the 5' RACE reads, giving one entry per CDR3 protein sequence and no DNA. This sample's table has 55,000 to 70,000 distinct CDR3 sequences. This specimen belongs to a study of CXCR3-negative and CXCR3-positive naive CD8 T cells. Study at large: About 140 million TRB reads were obtained overall (about 1.5 +/- 0.3 million per library).

Study-wide points: Sequencing showed both naive subsets with comparably high diversity, and memory CD8+ cells much lower. From TRB CDR3 properties, TCR strength was inferred; surface CD5 did not differ between naive subsets.

This TCR was sampled from a human donor in good health. Some clones in this sample may be carry-over from other donors' samples. This chain joins TRBV9 and TRBJ2-3; with no DNA, the TCRdb D assignment of TRBD2 cannot be verified. The sample taken for sequencing was memory CD8+ T cells from blood. The CDR3: CATQPGLTQYF.